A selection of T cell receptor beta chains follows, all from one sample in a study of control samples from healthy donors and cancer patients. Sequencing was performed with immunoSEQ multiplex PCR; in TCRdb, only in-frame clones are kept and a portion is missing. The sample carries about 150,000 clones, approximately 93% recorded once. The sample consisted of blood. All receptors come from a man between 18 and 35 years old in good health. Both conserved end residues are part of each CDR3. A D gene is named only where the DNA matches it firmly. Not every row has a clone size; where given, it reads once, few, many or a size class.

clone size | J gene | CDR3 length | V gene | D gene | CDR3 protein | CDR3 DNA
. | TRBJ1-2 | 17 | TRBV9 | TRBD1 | CASSLEAIRQGIYGYTF | TGTGCCAGCAGCCTCGAGGCTATACGACAGGGGATCTATGGCTACACCTTC
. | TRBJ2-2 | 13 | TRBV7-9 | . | CASSLLGTGELFF | TGTGCCAGCAGCTTATTGGGCACCGGGGAGCTGTTTTTT
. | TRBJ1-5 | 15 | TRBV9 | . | CASSVGQGPNQPQHF | TGTGCCAGCAGCGTAGGGCAGGGGCCTAATCAGCCCCAGCATTTT
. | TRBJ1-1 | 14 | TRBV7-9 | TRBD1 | CASSLFGQGTEAFF | TGTGCCAGCAGCTTGTTCGGACAGGGAACTGAAGCTTTCTTT
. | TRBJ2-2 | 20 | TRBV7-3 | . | CASSVHPGPGSAANTGELFF | TGTGCCAGCAGCGTACACCCCGGCCCGGGGTCTGCCGCGAACACCGGGGAGCTGTTTTTT
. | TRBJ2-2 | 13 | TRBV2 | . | CASQSRGFGELFF | TGTGCCAGCCAAAGCCGGGGGTTCGGGGAGCTGTTTTTT
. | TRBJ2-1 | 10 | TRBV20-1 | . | CSAMDYEQFF | TGCAGTGCTATGGACTACGAGCAGTTCTTC
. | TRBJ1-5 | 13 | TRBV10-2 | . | CASCRDSNQPQHF | TGCGCCAGCTGCCGGGACAGCAATCAGCCCCAGCATTTT
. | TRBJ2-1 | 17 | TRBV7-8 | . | CASSSGGAGPSYNEQFF | TGTGCCAGCAGCTCTGGCGGAGCGGGCCCCTCCTACAATGAGCAGTTCTTC
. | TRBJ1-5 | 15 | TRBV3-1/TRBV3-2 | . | CASSQNSESNQPQHF | TGTGCCAGCAGCCAGAACTCCGAAAGCAATCAGCCCCAGCATTTT
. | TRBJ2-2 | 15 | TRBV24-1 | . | CATSDRRTNTGELFF | TGTGCCACCAGTGATCGCCGGACGAACACCGGGGAGCTGTTTTTT
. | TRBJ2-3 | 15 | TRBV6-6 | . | CASSYVGREADTQYF | TGTGCCAGCAGTTACGTAGGCAGGGAAGCAGATACGCAGTATTTT
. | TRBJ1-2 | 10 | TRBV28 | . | CASLGSGYTF | TGTGCCAGCTTGGGAAGCGGCTACACCTTC
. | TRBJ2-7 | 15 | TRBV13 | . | CASSLARGPAYEQYF | TGTGCCAGCAGCTTAGCGCGGGGGCCAGCCTACGAGCAGTACTTC
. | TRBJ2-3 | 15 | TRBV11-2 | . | CASSLMRGGTDTQYF | TGTGCCAGCAGCTTGATGAGGGGAGGCACAGATACGCAGTATTTT
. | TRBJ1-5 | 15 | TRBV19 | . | CASSPGTLGNQPQHF | TGTGCCAGTAGTCCCGGGACCCTCGGGAATCAGCCCCAGCATTTT
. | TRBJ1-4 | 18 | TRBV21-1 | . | CASSGHVTQLMGGSKLFF | TGTGCCAGCAGCGGACACGTAACACAACTCATGGGTGGGTCAAAACTGTTTTTT
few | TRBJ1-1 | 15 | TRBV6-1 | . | CASSENRELGTEAFF | TGTGCCAGCAGTGAAAACAGGGAGTTGGGGACTGAAGCTTTCTTT
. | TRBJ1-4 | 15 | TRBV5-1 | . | CASSLSQGTNEKLFF | TGCGCCAGCAGCTTATCACAAGGGACGAATGAAAAACTGTTTTTT
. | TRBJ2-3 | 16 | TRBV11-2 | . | CASSLDRGAGSDTQYF | TGTGCCAGCAGCTTAGACAGGGGCGCGGGCTCAGATACGCAGTATTTT
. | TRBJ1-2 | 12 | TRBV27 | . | CASSGGWYGYTF | TGTGCCTCGTCGGGGGGCTGGTATGGCTACACCTTC
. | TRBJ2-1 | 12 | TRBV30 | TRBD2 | CAWSRLAGKQFF | TGTGCCTGGAGTAGACTAGCGGGGAAGCAGTTCTTC
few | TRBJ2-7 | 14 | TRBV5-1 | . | CASSLDTSSYEQYF | TGCGCCAGCAGCCTCGACACTAGCTCCTACGAGCAGTACTTC
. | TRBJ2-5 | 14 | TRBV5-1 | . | CASSLMLSGETQYF | TGCGCCAGCAGCTTGATGCTTTCGGGGGAGACCCAGTACTTC
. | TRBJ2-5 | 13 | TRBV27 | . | CASSLRSRETQYF | TGTGCCAGCAGTTTAAGGTCGCGAGAGACCCAGTACTTC
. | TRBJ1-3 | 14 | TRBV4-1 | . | CASSQVSGPDTIYF | TGCGCCAGCAGCCAAGTTTCAGGCCCAGACACCATATATTTT
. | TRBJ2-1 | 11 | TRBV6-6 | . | CASREGGEQFF | TGTGCCAGCAGAGAAGGTGGAGAGCAGTTCTTC
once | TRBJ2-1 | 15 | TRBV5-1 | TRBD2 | CASSLTSGGYNEQFF | TGCGCCAGCAGCTTGACTAGCGGGGGGTACAATGAGCAGTTCTTC
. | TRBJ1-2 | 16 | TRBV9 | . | CASSDQRRGGNYGYTF | TGTGCCAGCAGCGACCAGAGGCGGGGTGGGAACTATGGCTACACCTTC
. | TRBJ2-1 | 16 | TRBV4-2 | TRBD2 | CASSRGSGGASNEQFF | TGTGCCAGCAGCCGGGGGAGCGGGGGGGCCTCCAATGAGCAGTTCTTC
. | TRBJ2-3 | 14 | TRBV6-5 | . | CASSSSLSTDTQYF | TGTGCCAGCAGTAGCAGTCTAAGCACAGATACGCAGTATTTT
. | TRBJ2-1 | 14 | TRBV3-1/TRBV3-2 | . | CASSLLPGNNEQFF | TGTGCCAGCAGCCTACTCCCGGGGAACAATGAGCAGTTCTTC
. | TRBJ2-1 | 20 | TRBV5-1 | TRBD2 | CASSRRGTSGGPSSYNEQFF | TGCGCCAGCAGTAGGCGTGGGACTAGCGGGGGGCCCAGCTCCTACAATGAGCAGTTCTTC
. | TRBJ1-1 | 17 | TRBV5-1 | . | CASTLWALGQRSTEAFF | TGCGCCAGTACTCTTTGGGCCTTGGGACAAAGAAGCACTGAAGCTTTCTTT
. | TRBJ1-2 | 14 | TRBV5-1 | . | CASSLIGGTYGYTF | TGCGCCAGCAGCTTGATCGGGGGGACCTATGGCTACACCTTC
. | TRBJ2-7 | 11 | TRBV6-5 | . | CASRDQIEQYF | TGTGCCAGCAGGGACCAAATCGAGCAGTACTTC
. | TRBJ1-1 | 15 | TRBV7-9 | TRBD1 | CASSLSPGGNTEAFF | TGTGCCAGCAGCTTATCGCCAGGGGGGAACACTGAAGCTTTCTTT
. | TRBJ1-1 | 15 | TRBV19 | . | CASQKSVLTATEAFF | TGTGCCAGTCAAAAGAGCGTTTTGACAGCCACTGAAGCTTTCTTT
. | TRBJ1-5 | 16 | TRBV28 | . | CASSLRSSYSNQPQHF | TGTGCCAGCAGTTTACGGAGCAGCTATAGCAATCAGCCCCAGCATTTT
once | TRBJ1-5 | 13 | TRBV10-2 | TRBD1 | CASTRDRDQPQHF | TGCGCCAGCACCAGGGACAGAGATCAGCCCCAGCATTTT
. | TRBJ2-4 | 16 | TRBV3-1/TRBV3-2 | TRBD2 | CASSLRGAGEKDIQYF | TGTGCCAGCAGCCTCCGAGGGGCGGGGGAGAAGGACATTCAGTACTTC
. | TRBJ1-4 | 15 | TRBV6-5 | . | CASSYRREEGEKLFF | TGTGCCAGCAGTTACCGCAGGGAGGAGGGTGAAAAACTGTTTTTT
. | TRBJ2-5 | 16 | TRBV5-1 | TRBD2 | CASSSLRREGRETQYF | TGCGCCAGCAGCTCGCTTAGGCGGGAGGGCCGAGAGACCCAGTACTTC
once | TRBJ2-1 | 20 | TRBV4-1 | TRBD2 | CASSQEGTSGVGSSYNEQFF | TGCGCCAGCAGCCAAGAGGGGACTAGCGGGGTCGGCAGCTCCTACAATGAGCAGTTCTTC
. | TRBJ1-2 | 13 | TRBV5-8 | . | CASRGGGPYGYTF | TGTGCCAGCAGGGGCGGGGGACCCTATGGCTACACCTTC
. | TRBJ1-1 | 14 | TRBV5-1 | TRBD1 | CASSPTGGSTEAFF | TGCGCCAGCAGCCCGACAGGGGGTAGCACTGAAGCTTTCTTT